One sample yielded the 5 T cell receptor beta chains listed below, sequenced in a study of blood T cell repertoires in COVID-19. Clones were read by immunoSEQ multiplex PCR, and TCRdb kept only the in-frame ones, dropping some. This repertoire shows approximately 150,000 clones, more than 75% found once; its top ten account for approximately 40%. Sequenced material: peripheral blood. The receptors derive from a man in his forties or fifties who had recovered from COVID-19.

The chain links TRBV5-6 to TRBJ2-5, with D possibly TRBD1 on 6 matching bases. V lost 3 bases, J lost 5 bases, and 11 bases lay in between. The CDR3 spans 13 residues. Germline values: CDR1 SGHDT, CDR2 YYEEEE. The CDR3 sequence: CASSSDRPETQYF. The DNA of the CDR3 is TGTGCCAGCAGCTCCGACAGGCCGGAGACCCAGTACTTC.

V gene TRBV6-5 combines with J gene TRBJ1-1; possibly TRBD1 for D (5 bases). Germline lookup yields CDR1 MNHEY and CDR2 SVGAGI. Trimming stripped 6 bases from V and 3 bases from J, with 11 bases between. The CDR3 totals 13 residues. The CDR3 DNA reads TGTGCCAGCAGGGACACCCACTACACTGAAGCTTTCTTT. This codes for CASRDTHYTEAFF.

The chain is built from TRBV6-5 and TRBJ2-7; 7 bases match TRBD2. The trim removed 3 bases at V and 0 bases at J, leaving 5 bases unmatched. Germline CDR1 reads MNHEY; CDR2 reads SVGAGI. CDR3 length equals 15 residues. Here the CDR3 reads CASSYSGFNSYEQYF. As DNA, the CDR3 is TGTGCCAGCAGTTATAGCGGGTTCAACTCCTACGAGCAGTACTTC.

This clone was observed a single time. The V gene is TRBV5-6, the J gene TRBJ2-7; TRBD1 agrees at 7 bases. Germline loops: CDR1 SGHDT, CDR2 YYEEEE. The CDR3 runs 15 residues. Trimming at V came to 0 bases and at J to 4 bases, leaving 7 bases not matched to a gene. The CDR3 DNA reads TGTGCCAGCAGCTTGGTCCCGGGACAGAATTACGAGCAGTACTTC. Translation: CASSLVPGQNYEQYF. The complete variable domain, with remaining parts taken from reference TRBV5-6 and TRBJ2-7, reads DAGVTQSPTHLIKTRGQQVTLRCSPKSGHDTVSWYQQALGQGPQFIFQYYEEEERQRGNFPDRFSGHQFPNYSSELNVNALLLGDSALYLCASSLVPGQNYEQYFGPGTRLTVT.

This clone has a single count. V gene TRBV2 combines with J gene TRBJ2-3, with 10 bases lining up with TRBD1. Germline values: CDR1 SNHLY, CDR2 FYNNEI. V trimming: 6 bases; J trimming: 6 bases; junction bases outside the gene matches: 6. The CDR3 has 14 amino acids. The chain's CDR3 is CASSWDRGTDTQYF. CDR3 coding DNA: TGTGCCAGCAGCTGGGACAGGGGAACGGATACGCAGTATTTT. The complete variable domain, with remaining parts taken from reference TRBV2 and TRBJ2-3, reads EPEVTQTPSHQVTQMGQEVILRCVPISNHLYFYWYRQILGQKVEFLVSFYNNEISEKSEIFDDQFSVERPDGSNFTLKIRSTKLEDSAMYFCASSWDRGTDTQYFGPGTRLTVL.